The TCR beta chain described here comes from a study of blood T cell repertoires in COVID-19. This clone was recorded a few times. As processed by the authors: Estimation of nucleated cell counts was performed using reference gene primer amplification. Using immunoSEQ multiplex PCR, the repertoire was profiled, and TCRdb retains in-frame clones only, with some absent. V and J calls and clone size follow that table, whereas D and trimming were derived from the DNA. The table has 140,000 or so clones, 80% to 90% seen once; the top ten hold over 9%. Participants came from roughly 23 US areas, aged roughly 18 to 95 years. Cohorts were determined from participant-reported clinical history. Two negative PCRs, clearance, or symptom resolution characterized the recovered Cohort 3 donors. The CDR3 has 15 amino acids. Germline V gene sequence: CDR1 LGHDT, CDR2 YNNKEL (reference sequence). The ends lost 1 base at V and 9 bases at J; junction bases unmatched: 7.

The sequence was collected from a man in his sixties who had recovered from COVID-19. The gene calls are TRBV3-1 (or the pseudogene TRBV3-2) and TRBJ2-1; 9 nucleotides line up with TRBD1. Sequenced sample: PBMCs or T cells enriched from blood (not recorded which). The CDR3, as DNA: TGTGCCAGCAGCCAAGTCGGAGACAGGGGGGGTGAGCAGTTCTTC. It encodes CASSQVGDRGGEQFF.